This TCR beta chain stems from a study of T cells in Graves' hyperthyroidism and ophthalmopathy. V was shortened by 5 bases and J by 3 bases, with 8 bases between the two germline ends. This CDR3 region has 12 residues. Germline-derived CDR1 and CDR2 are SGHVS and FQNEAQ. Using RNA transcripts as the source, TCR beta CDR3 regions were amplified. RT-PCR in the first round (using the HTBI primer set) targeted the TCR CDR3. TCRdb reprocessed the multiplex PCR reads with MiXCR, giving one entry per CDR3 protein. This sample has about 570,000 distinct CDR3 sequences, with under 60% found just once. The origin of this receptor is an adult woman with Graves' disease, either hyperthyroidism or ophthalmopathy (not recorded which). This chain links TRBV7-8 with TRBJ2-7, with unresolved D. Sequencing used peripheral blood or thyroid tissue (not recorded which). The CDR3 nucleotides read TGTGCCAGCAGCCCCGAGATCTACGAGCAGTACTTC. It yields the protein CASSPEIYEQYF.